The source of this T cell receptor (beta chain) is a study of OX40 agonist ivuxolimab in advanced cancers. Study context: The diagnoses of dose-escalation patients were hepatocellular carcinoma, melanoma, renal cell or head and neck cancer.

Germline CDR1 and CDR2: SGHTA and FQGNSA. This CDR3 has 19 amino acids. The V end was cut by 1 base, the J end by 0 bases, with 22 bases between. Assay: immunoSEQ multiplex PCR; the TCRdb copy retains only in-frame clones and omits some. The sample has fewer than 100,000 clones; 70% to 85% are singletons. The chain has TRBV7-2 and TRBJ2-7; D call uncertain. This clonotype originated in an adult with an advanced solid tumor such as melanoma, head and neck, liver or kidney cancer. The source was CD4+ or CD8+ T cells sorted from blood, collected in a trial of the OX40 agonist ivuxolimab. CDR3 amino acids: CASSLGVRRNLYSSYEQYF. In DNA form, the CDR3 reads TGTGCCAGCAGCTTAGGGGTAAGAAGGAATTTATATAGCTCCTACGAGCAGTACTTC.